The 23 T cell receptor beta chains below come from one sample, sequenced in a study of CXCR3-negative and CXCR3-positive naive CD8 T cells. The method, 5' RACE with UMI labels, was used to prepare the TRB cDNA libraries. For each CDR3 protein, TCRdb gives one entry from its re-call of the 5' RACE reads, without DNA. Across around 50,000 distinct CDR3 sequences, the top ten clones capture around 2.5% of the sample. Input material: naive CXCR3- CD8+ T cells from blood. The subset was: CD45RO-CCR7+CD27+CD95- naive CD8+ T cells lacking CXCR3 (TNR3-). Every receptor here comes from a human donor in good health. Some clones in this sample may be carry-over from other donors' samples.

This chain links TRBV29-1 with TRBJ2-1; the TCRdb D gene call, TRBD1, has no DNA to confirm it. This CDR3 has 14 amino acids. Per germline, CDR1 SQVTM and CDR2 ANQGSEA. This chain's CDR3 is CSVGFDRVDNEQFF.

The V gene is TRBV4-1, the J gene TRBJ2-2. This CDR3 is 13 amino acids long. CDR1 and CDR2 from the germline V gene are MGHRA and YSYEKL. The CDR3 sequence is CASSQEVAGELFF.

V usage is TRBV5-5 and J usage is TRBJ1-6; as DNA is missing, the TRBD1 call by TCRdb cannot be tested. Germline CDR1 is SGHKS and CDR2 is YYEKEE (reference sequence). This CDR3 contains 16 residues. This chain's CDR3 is CASSHGTGAGGSPLHF.

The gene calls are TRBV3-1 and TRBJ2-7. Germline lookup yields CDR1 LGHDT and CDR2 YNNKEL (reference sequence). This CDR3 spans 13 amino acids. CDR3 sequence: CASSKDKNYEQYF.

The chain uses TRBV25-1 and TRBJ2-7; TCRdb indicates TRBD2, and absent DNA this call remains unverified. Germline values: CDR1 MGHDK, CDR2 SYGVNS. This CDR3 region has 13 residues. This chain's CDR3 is CASSGLGAYEQYF.

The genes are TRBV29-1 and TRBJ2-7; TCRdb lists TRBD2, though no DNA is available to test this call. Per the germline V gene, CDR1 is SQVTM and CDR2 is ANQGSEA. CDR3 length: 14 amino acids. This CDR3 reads CSVDVAGDNYEQYF.

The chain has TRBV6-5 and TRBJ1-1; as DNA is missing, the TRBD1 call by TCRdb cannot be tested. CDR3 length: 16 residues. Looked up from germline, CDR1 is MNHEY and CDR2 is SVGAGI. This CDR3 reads CASSYSRQGQNTEAFF.

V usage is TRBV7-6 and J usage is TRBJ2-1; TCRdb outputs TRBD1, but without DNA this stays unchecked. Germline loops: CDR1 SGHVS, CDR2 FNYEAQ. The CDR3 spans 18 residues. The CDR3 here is CASSLEVGGLLSYNEQFF.

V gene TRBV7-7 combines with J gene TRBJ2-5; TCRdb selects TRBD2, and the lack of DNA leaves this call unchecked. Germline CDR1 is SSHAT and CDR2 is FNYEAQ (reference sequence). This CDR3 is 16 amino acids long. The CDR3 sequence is CASSFHSAGGQETQYF.

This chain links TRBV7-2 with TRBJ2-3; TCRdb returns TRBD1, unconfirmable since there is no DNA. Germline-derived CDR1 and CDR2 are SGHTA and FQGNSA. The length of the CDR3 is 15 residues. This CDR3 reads CASSEWGGLTDTQYF.

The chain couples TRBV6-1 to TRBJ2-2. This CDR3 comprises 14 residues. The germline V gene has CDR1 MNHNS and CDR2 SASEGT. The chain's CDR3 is CASSDKTYTGELFF.

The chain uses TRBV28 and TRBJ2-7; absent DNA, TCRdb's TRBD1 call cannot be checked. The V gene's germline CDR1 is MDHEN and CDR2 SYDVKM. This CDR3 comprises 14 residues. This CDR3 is CASSLQGGSYEQYF.

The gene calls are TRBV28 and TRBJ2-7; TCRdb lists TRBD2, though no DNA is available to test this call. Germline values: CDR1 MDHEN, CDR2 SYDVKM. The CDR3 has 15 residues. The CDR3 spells CASSPEGRDSYEQYF. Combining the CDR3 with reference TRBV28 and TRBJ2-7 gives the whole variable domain DVKVTQSSRYLVKRTGEKVFLECVQDMDHENMFWYRQDPGLGLRLIYFSYDVKMKEKGDIPEGYSVSREKKERFSLILESASTNQTSMYLCASSPEGRDSYEQYFGPGTRLTVT.

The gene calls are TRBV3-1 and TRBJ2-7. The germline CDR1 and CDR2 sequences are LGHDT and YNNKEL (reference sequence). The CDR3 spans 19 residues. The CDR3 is CASSQEPSIMYGDSYEQYF.

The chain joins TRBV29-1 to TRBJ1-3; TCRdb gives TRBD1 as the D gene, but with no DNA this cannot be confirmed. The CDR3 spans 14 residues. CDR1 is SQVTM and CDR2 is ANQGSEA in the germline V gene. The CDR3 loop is CSVNPVTSGNTIYF.

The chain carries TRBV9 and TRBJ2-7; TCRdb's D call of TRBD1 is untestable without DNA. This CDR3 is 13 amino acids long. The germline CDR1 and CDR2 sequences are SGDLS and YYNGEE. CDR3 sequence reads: CASSVGTAYEQYF.

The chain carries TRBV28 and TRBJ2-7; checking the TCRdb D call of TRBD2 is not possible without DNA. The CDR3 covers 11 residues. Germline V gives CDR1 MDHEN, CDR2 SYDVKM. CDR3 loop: CASSFPPEQYF.

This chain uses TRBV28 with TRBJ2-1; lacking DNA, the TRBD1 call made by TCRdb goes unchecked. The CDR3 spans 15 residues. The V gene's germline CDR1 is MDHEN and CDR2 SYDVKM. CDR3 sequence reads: CASSYPGQSYNEQFF.

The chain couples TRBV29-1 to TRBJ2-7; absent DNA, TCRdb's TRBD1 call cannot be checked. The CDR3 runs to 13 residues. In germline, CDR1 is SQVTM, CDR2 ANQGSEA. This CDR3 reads CSVGVTGGSEQYF.

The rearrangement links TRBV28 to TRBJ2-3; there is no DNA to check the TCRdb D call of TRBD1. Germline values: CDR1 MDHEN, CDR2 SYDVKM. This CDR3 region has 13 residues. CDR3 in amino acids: CASSPSAGNTQYF.

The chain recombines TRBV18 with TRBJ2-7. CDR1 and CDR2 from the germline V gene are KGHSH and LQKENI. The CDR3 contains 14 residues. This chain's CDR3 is CASSRGGELDEQYF. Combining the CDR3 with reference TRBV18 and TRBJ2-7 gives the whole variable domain NAGVMQNPRHLVRRRGQEARLRCSPMKGHSHVYWYRQLPEEGLKFMVYLQKENIIDESGMPKERFSAEFPKEGPSILRIQQVVRGDSAAYFCASSRGGELDEQYFGPGTRLTVT.

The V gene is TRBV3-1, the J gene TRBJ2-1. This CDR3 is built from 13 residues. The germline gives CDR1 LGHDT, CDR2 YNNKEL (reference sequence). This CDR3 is CASSQVNYNEQFF.

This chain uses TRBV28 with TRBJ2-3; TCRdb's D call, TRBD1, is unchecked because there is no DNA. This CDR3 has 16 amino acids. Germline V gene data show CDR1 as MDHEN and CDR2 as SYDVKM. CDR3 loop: CASRDDSGADTDTQYF.